The clone carrying this TCR beta chain was counted only a few times. Its target is unknown. The record originates from a study of T cell repertoires in cytomegalovirus infection. The wider study: Indications came from public TCR beta signatures; they pointed to CMV infection and to a matching HLA type. The study's findings and limits: Summed frequency of public TCR beta families distinguished CMV carriers with the relevant HLA. HLA-C-restricted CMV clonotypes gave the most frequent clonotype in two of eight donors.

TCRdb re-analysed the reads in MiXCR, keeping a single row per CDR3 protein. Altogether 150,000 to 180,000 distinct CDR3 sequences are present, 20% to 30% being singletons, with the ten largest covering 10% to 11%. V shed 5 bases and J 5 bases; nucleotides not matched to a gene: 10. The CDR3 covers 15 residues. Sequences were obtained from PBMCs. V gene TRBV12-3 or TRBV12-4 combines with J gene TRBJ2-5; 8 nucleotides align to TRBD1. The sequence came from a human donor in good health (CMV status not recorded). Some clones in this sample may be carry-over from other donors' samples. CDR3 amino acids: CASSHGQGGRETQYF. The CDR3 DNA reads as TGTGCCAGCAGTCACGGACAGGGAGGACGGGAGACCCAGTACTTC.